The entry that follows covers one T cell receptor (beta chain) sequence. Its target is not known. The data were taken from a study of cytotoxic CD8 clonotypes in ibrutinib-treated CLL. The wider study: Investigators collected response samples after a median around twelve months of treatment, range 6 to 36. On average, more than 85,000 productive rearrangements and over 250,000 productive templates per sample. Notes on the study in general: Under therapy, public clonotypes either contracted or stayed stable, and they were uncommon.

Germline V lookup: CDR1 MNHEY, CDR2 SMNVEV (reference sequence). Trimming took 4 bases from V and 3 from J, leaving 5 bases between them. The CDR3 runs to 12 residues. Profiling relied on immunoSEQ multiplex PCR, and the TCRdb table lists in-frame clones only, not all of them. The sample comprises about 160,000 clones, 84% of which are singletons, and less than 6% rests with the top ten. The chain couples TRBV27 to TRBJ2-3; D call uncertain. This sequence originates from a human donor with chronic lymphocytic leukemia. The specimen was PBMCs, collected after 24 months of ibrutinib treatment. For the CDR3, the DNA is TGTGCCAGCAGTTCCTATACAGATACGCAGTATTTT. Amino acids: CASSSYTDTQYF.